This T cell receptor (beta chain) is drawn from a study of OX40 agonist ivuxolimab in advanced cancers. Study summary: Patients were treated with ivuxolimab, an agonistic anti-OX40 (CD134) antibody. The study gave patients intravenous ivuxolimab at 0.01 to 10 mg/kg every 2 weeks.

This CDR3 spans 15 amino acids. Germline-derived CDR1 and CDR2 are MGHRA and YSYEKL. Trimming cost V 1 base and J 5 bases; bases outside gene matches: 7. For this clone: Antigen: not known. The same CDR3 is also encoded by other DNA sequences in this sample.

Here immunoSEQ multiplex PCR was the method, and the copy in TCRdb shows in-frame clones only, minus some. The repertoire holds over 30,000 clones, with 70% to 85% as singletons. Study-wide results and limits: The specificity for antigen of the expanded peripheral T cells was not determined. With doses of 0.1 to 3.0 mg/kg, CD4+ and CD8+ blood T cells had undergone clonal expansion by week 6.

This receptor was taken from an adult with an advanced solid tumor such as melanoma, head and neck, liver or kidney cancer. The rearrangement links TRBV4-1 to TRBJ1-1; 7 nucleotides align to TRBD1. This specimen consisted of CD4+ or CD8+ T cells sorted from blood, obtained in a trial of the OX40 agonist ivuxolimab. CDR3 DNA: TGCGCCAGCAGCCAAGTTGGCCAGGGGGAGACTGAAGCTTTCTTT. Protein: CASSQVGQGETEAFF.